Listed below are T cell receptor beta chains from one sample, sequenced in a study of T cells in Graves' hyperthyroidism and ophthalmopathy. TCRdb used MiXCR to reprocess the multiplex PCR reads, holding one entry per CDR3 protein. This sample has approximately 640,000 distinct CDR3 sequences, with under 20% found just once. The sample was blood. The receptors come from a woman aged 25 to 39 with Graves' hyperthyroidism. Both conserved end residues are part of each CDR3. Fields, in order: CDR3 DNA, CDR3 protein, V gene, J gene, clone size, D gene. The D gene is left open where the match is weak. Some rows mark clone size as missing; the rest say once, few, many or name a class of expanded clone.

DNA: TGTGCCAGCAGTGAAGCATCCAGGGGCGCCTACGAGCAGTACTTC
CDR3: CASSEASRGAYEQYF
V: TRBV6-1
J: TRBJ2-7
size: few
D: NA

DNA: TGCAGCGTTAGACTAGCGGGAACCTACGAGCAGTACTTC
CDR3: CSVRLAGTYEQYF
V: TRBV29-1
J: TRBJ2-7
size: NA
D: TRBD2

DNA: TGTGCCAGCAGCACAGGGCTCGAGAATGAGCAGTTCTTC
CDR3: CASSTGLENEQFF
V: TRBV11-2
J: TRBJ2-1
size: many
D: NA

DNA: TGTGCCAGCAGTCAACGGAGGGGCGCTTACAATGAGCAGTTCTTC
CDR3: CASSQRRGAYNEQFF
V: TRBV2
J: TRBJ2-1
size: many
D: NA

DNA: TGTGCCAGCACCTTTGACAAGGCGAGCCGAAAACTGTTTTTT
CDR3: CASTFDKASRKLFF
V: TRBV12-3/TRBV12-4
J: TRBJ1-4
size: few
D: NA

DNA: TGTGCCAGCAGGACGCGTTTCAGATACGAGCAGTACTTC
CDR3: CASRTRFRYEQYF
V: TRBV12-3/TRBV12-4
J: TRBJ2-7
size: many
D: NA

DNA: TGTGCCAGCAGTCTAACTAGCGGGAGGAGCGAGCAGTACTTC
CDR3: CASSLTSGRSEQYF
V: TRBV2
J: TRBJ2-7
size: many
D: TRBD2

DNA: TGCGCCAGCAGCTTGGGGCTAGAGACCTCCTACGAGCAGTACTTC
CDR3: CASSLGLETSYEQYF
V: TRBV5-1
J: TRBJ2-7
size: few
D: NA

DNA: TGCAGTGCTAGAGTGCCTAGCGGGAGGGCCGGGACAGATACGCAGTATTTT
CDR3: CSARVPSGRAGTDTQYF
V: TRBV20-1
J: TRBJ2-3
size: many
D: TRBD2

DNA: TGTGCCAGCAGCCAAACCACATGGGGCACAGATACGCAGTATTTT
CDR3: CASSQTTWGTDTQYF
V: TRBV6-2/TRBV6-3
J: TRBJ2-3
size: many
D: NA

DNA: TGCAGTGCCCGGACAGCCTACGAGCAGTACTTC
CDR3: CSARTAYEQYF
V: TRBV20-1
J: TRBJ2-7
size: few
D: NA

DNA: TGCGCCAGCAGCCTCCTCGGGACACCTTATGAAAAACTGTTTTTT
CDR3: CASSLLGTPYEKLFF
V: TRBV4-1
J: TRBJ1-4
size: few
D: NA

DNA: TGTGCCAGCAGTCCGAGGAGATCGAACACTGAAGCTTTCTTT
CDR3: CASSPRRSNTEAFF
V: TRBV6-2/TRBV6-3
J: TRBJ1-1
size: many
D: NA

DNA: TGTGCCAGTAGTTTGACAGGGGGCGACTATGGCTACACCTTC
CDR3: CASSLTGGDYGYTF
V: TRBV19
J: TRBJ1-2
size: NA
D: TRBD1

DNA: TGTGCCAGTAGTATGAATGGCGGGGAGCTGTTTTTT
CDR3: CASSMNGGELFF
V: TRBV19
J: TRBJ2-2
size: few
D: NA

DNA: TGTGCCTGGAGTGGGGCAGCGGCCCCGGTGGAGACCCAGTACTTC
CDR3: CAWSGAAAPVETQYF
V: TRBV30
J: TRBJ2-5
size: few
D: NA

DNA: TGTGCCAGCAGCTTACACAATGAGCAGTTCTTC
CDR3: CASSLHNEQFF
V: TRBV7-2
J: TRBJ2-1
size: many
D: NA

DNA: TGTGCCAGCAGCTGGGGGGCCACTGAAGCTTTCTTT
CDR3: CASSWGATEAFF
V: TRBV28
J: TRBJ1-1
size: many
D: NA

DNA: TGTGCCAGCAGCTTAGGTCGGGGTTGGGACGAGCAGTACTTC
CDR3: CASSLGRGWDEQYF
V: TRBV7-8
J: TRBJ2-7
size: many
D: NA

DNA: TGTGCCAGCAGCCGGCCCGGGACTACTGAAGAGCAGTTCTTC
CDR3: CASSRPGTTEEQFF
V: TRBV7-2
J: TRBJ2-1
size: NA
D: TRBD2